The next 25 T cell receptor beta chains were all read from a single sample in a study of intratumoral heterogeneity in liver cancer. Tumour samples came from separate, distinct regions of the hepatocellular carcinoma nodule. This table comes from immunoSEQ multiplex PCR, and its TCRdb copy is limited to in-frame clones, with some not included. Of more than 3,000 clones in the sample, about 47% were seen once. This specimen was tumor tissue, taken before any cancer treatment. The receptor set was obtained from a man in his 70s with hepatocellular carcinoma.

This clone has a handful of counts. The chain joins TRBV5-5 to TRBJ2-7, with 7 nucleotides matching TRBD1. Germline CDR1 is SGHKS and CDR2 is YYEKEE (reference sequence). V gave up 3 bases and J gave up 3 bases; unmatched junction bases: 6. This CDR3 spans 14 amino acids. CDR3 loop: CASSSEDRYYEQYF. As DNA, the CDR3 is TGTGCCAGCAGCTCGGAGGACAGGTACTACGAGCAGTACTTC. The full variable domain, in which reference TRBV5-5 and TRBJ2-7 provide the parts outside the CDR3, is DAGVTQSPTHLIKTRGQQVTLRCSPISGHKSVSWYQQVLGQGPQFIFQYYEKEERGRGNFPDRFSARQFPNYSSELNVNALLLGDSALYLCASSSEDRYYEQYFGPGTRLTVT.

This clone has just a few counts. The chain couples TRBV15 to TRBJ2-1; D may be TRBD2 (7 bases). This CDR3 has 14 amino acids. Germline-derived CDR1 and CDR2 are LNHNV and YYDKDF (reference sequence). Trimming cost V 4 bases and J 5 bases, with 12 bases left between them. CDR3 amino acids: CATSIAGANNEQFF. In DNA form, the CDR3 reads TGTGCCACCAGCATTGCGGGGGCAAACAATGAGCAGTTCTTC.

Of note for this clone: Mismatch with germline at one junction end may stem from a read error. The V call is TRBV4-1, the J call TRBJ2-1; TRBD2 might be the D (5 bases). Per the germline V gene, CDR1 is MGHRA and CDR2 is YSYEKL. The CDR3 runs to 14 residues. CDR3 DNA: TGCGCCAGCACGACTACTTCCTCCTTCAATGAGCAGTTCTTC. The encoded protein is CASTTTSSFNEQFF.

The chain has TRBV7-9 and TRBJ1-2; TRBD1 aligns across 7 bases. Germline loops: CDR1 SEHNR, CDR2 FQNEAQ (reference sequence). The CDR3 runs 15 residues. Losses at the gene ends were 5 bases for V and 3 bases for J; bases not matched to a gene: 9. DNA for the CDR3: TGTGCCAGCAGCATTAACAGGGGACGATACTATGGCTACACCTTC. Its protein product is CASSINRGRYYGYTF.

This chain links TRBV7-9 with TRBJ1-2, with TRBD1 identical over 8 bases. CDR1 and CDR2 from the germline V gene are SEHNR and FQNEAQ (reference sequence). V trimming: 5 bases; J trimming: 11 bases; junction bases outside the gene matches: 10. The CDR3 has 13 residues. The CDR3 region has the DNA TGTGCCAGCAGCCCACCTACGACAGGGGAGTACACCTTC. Protein: CASSPPTTGEYTF.

The chain's CDR3 is CASSLQGAEQFF. Written as DNA, the CDR3 is TGTGCCAGCAGTCTACAGGGGGCCGAGCAGTTCTTC. The V and J genes are TRBV7-6 and TRBJ2-1; the match to TRBD1 covers 9 bases. This CDR3 has 12 residues. The J segment lost 10 bases and the V segment lost 6 bases, leaving 4 bases of the junction unmatched. Per the germline V gene, CDR1 is SGHVS and CDR2 is FNYEAQ.

CDR3 bases: TGTGCCAGTAGTATTAGCGGCAGCGGAGGAAACACCATATATTTT. This codes for CASSISGSGGNTIYF. V is TRBV19 and J is TRBJ1-3; D ambiguous. V was trimmed by 3 bases and J by 4 bases, leaving 13 bases between them. This CDR3 comprises 15 residues. The germline V gene has CDR1 LNHDA and CDR2 SQIVND (reference sequence).

By share, this clone ranks as large. The gene calls are TRBV4-1 and TRBJ2-5; D call uncertain. CDR1 and CDR2 (germline): MGHRA, YSYEKL. The CDR3 sequence is 13 residues long. V dropped 2 bases and J dropped 5 bases, with 9 bases sitting between them. The CDR3 nucleotides are TGCGCCAGCAGCCAATTAACGGCGGAGACCCAGTACTTC. The encoded protein is CASSQLTAETQYF.

The rearrangement uses TRBV7-2 and TRBJ2-3; 9 nucleotides line up with TRBD1. The germline V gene encodes CDR1 SGHTA and CDR2 FQGNSA. CDR3 length: 13 amino acids. With 8 bases clipped from V and 4 bases from J, the junction kept 4 bases outside the gene matches. CDR3 sequence (DNA): TGTGCCAGCGGGACAGGGTGGGCAGATACGCAGTATTTT. Its protein product is CASGTGWADTQYF.

This chain uses TRBV6-5 with TRBJ2-1; D gene uncertain. Germline values: CDR1 MNHEY, CDR2 SVGAGI. The CDR3 is 11 amino acids. V lost 7 bases and J 10 bases, leaving 11 bases between the germline ends. Written as DNA, the CDR3 is TGTGCCAGCACTCCCCATAAGGAGCAGTTCTTC. Its translation: CASTPHKEQFF.

The chain links TRBV7-8 to TRBJ2-2; no clear D. The V end lost 1 base, the J end lost 0 bases, and 9 bases lay between the germline ends. This CDR3 comprises 16 residues. CDR1 and CDR2 (germline): SGHVS, FQNEAQ. This chain's CDR3 is CASSLVRRTNTGELFF. CDR3 coding DNA: TGTGCCAGCAGCTTAGTTCGGCGGACGAACACCGGGGAGCTGTTTTTT. The variable domain in full, with the rest retrieved from reference TRBV7-8 and TRBJ2-2, is GAGVSQSPRYKVAKRGQDVALRCDPISGHVSLFWYQQALGQGPEFLTYFQNEAQLDKSGLPSDRFFAERPEGSVSTLKIQRTQQEDSAVYLCASSLVRRTNTGELFFGEGSRLTVL.

This clone counts as large. The chain is built from TRBV9 and TRBJ1-1; D is undetermined. The V end was cut by 0 bases, the J end by 6 bases, with 9 bases between. Germline CDR1 is SGDLS and CDR2 is YYNGEE. This CDR3 comprises 13 residues. For the CDR3, the DNA is TGTGCCAGCAGCGTAGAATTAGGGTCTGAAGCTTTCTTT. It codes for CASSVELGSEAFF.

This chain joins TRBV7-2 and TRBJ2-7; possible D gene TRBD2, 5 bases. With 3 bases removed from V and 2 bases from J, the gap between germline ends came to 14 bases. CDR3 length: 15 residues. Germline V gives CDR1 SGHTA, CDR2 FQGNSA. CDR3 protein: CASSLAPGSAYEQYF. The DNA for the CDR3 is TGTGCCAGCAGCTTGGCTCCGGGGTCCGCCTACGAGCAGTACTTC.

The genes are TRBV28 and TRBJ2-1; no clear D. CDR1 and CDR2 (germline): MDHEN, SYDVKM. The CDR3 covers 12 residues. V lost 4 bases and J 5 bases, leaving 6 bases between the germline ends. CDR3 in amino acids: CASSSFNNEQFF. As DNA, the CDR3 is TGTGCCAGCAGTTCATTTAACAATGAGCAGTTCTTC.

This clone has just a few counts. Other DNA variants within this sample encode the same CDR3. The V gene is TRBV15, the J gene TRBJ1-5, with unresolved D. Germline V gene data show CDR1 as LNHNV and CDR2 as YYDKDF (reference sequence). The V gene lost 1 base and the J gene lost 3 bases, with 7 bases spanning the gap. This CDR3 spans 14 amino acids. The CDR3 nucleotides are TGTGCCACCAGCAGAGCCGGGATCAATCAGCCCCAGCATTTT. Protein sequence: CATSRAGINQPQHF.

The rearrangement links TRBV9 to TRBJ1-1; D unclear. Germline V gives CDR1 SGDLS, CDR2 YYNGEE. The ends were cut back, 0 bases at V and 3 bases at J, with 12 bases in the middle. The CDR3 is 15 residues long. CDR3 in amino acids: CASSVGVREHTEAFF. Here the CDR3 DNA reads TGTGCCAGCAGCGTAGGGGTGAGGGAACACACTGAAGCTTTCTTT.

Only one count was recorded for this clone. The chain links TRBV19 to TRBJ2-4, with TRBD2 identical over 15 bases. The CDR3 is 15 residues long. Germline V gives CDR1 LNHDA, CDR2 SQIVND (reference sequence). V was pared by 3 bases and J by 9 bases, with 3 bases of the junction left unmatched. The CDR3 here is CASSIGLAGGSIQYF. CDR3 coding DNA: TGTGCCAGTAGTATCGGACTAGCGGGGGGGAGCATTCAGTACTTC.

This clone was recorded a few times. This sequence joins TRBV6-6 and TRBJ2-5; D may match TRBD1 or TRBD2 (6 bases each). The V gene lost 8 bases and the J gene lost 5 bases, with 21 bases spanning the gap. CDR3 length: 15 residues. In germline, CDR1 is MNHNY, CDR2 SVGAGI (reference sequence). CDR3 in amino acids: CASRNLLEGDETQYF. The CDR3 bases are TGTGCCAGCCGCAATCTTCTGGAGGGGGACGAGACCCAGTACTTC.

By share of the sample, this clone is medium-sized. The chain carries TRBV27 and TRBJ2-2; the D gene is possibly TRBD1 (6 bases). The V gene lost 0 bases and the J gene lost 4 bases, with 12 bases spanning the gap. CDR1 and CDR2 from the germline V gene are MNHEY and SMNVEV (reference sequence). The CDR3 is 16 amino acids. The CDR3 is CASSLSSQGSTGELFF. For the CDR3, the DNA is TGTGCCAGCAGTTTATCGTCGCAGGGGAGCACCGGGGAGCTGTTTTTT.

This clone is labeled medium-sized (0.01 to 0.1%). The chain uses TRBV15 and TRBJ2-2; 7 bases are a match to TRBD2. V trimming: 1 base; J trimming: 10 bases; junction bases outside the gene matches: 3. Germline V lookup: CDR1 LNHNV, CDR2 YYDKDF (reference sequence). The CDR3 consists of 13 residues. The CDR3, as DNA: TGTGCCACCAGCAGAGTTGCGGGGGAGGAGCTGTTTTTT. It codes for CATSRVAGEELFF. Combining the CDR3 with reference TRBV15 and TRBJ2-2 gives the whole variable domain DAMVIQNPRYQVTQFGKPVTLSCSQTLNHNVMYWYQQKSSQAPKLLFHYYDKDFNNEADTPDNFQSRRPNTSFCFLDIRSPGLGDTAMYLCATSRVAGEELFFGEGSRLTVL.

This chain uses TRBV30 with TRBJ2-7; tentative D call: TRBD2 (5 bases). V shed 0 bases and J shed 6 bases, with 15 bases lying between them. The CDR3 totals 14 residues. Germline CDR1 and CDR2: GTSNPN and SVGIG (reference sequence). As DNA, the CDR3 is TGTGCCTGGAGTGTAGGGATGGGAGCTCCCGAGCAGTACTTC. Its protein is CAWSVGMGAPEQYF.

This clone was found a few times. V usage is TRBV28 and J usage is TRBJ1-2; D gene ambiguous. Trimming removed 4 bases at V and 6 bases at J, with 12 bases between. Germline V gene lookup returns CDR1 MDHEN and CDR2 SYDVKM. The CDR3 spans 13 residues. CDR3 DNA: TGTGCCAGCAGTTGGGTGGCTTGGGATGGCTACACCTTC. This gives the protein CASSWVAWDGYTF.

The chain joins TRBV12-3 or TRBV12-4 to TRBJ1-1, with D unresolved. The germline V and J ends were trimmed by 3 bases and 0 bases, with 5 bases remaining between them. CDR3 length: 13 amino acids. The CDR3 nucleotides are TGTGCCAGCAGTTTCCCTATGAACACTGAAGCTTTCTTT. Residues: CASSFPMNTEAFF.

Sample share makes this clone large. The chain is built from TRBV5-1 and TRBJ2-2; 7 nucleotides align to TRBD1. CDR1 and CDR2 (germline): SGHRS, YFSETQ. The CDR3 is made up of 14 amino acids. Trimming removed 5 bases from V and 3 bases from J; junction bases left unmatched: 4. The CDR3 region has the DNA TGCGCCAGCAGTTGGGACAGTTACACCGGGGAGCTGTTTTTT. It encodes CASSWDSYTGELFF.

The rearrangement joins TRBV4-3 to TRBJ2-1, with D possibly matching TRBD1 (6 bases). CDR1 is LGHNA, CDR2 YSLEER, per germline. CDR3 length equals 16 residues. V was clipped by 0 bases and J by 0 bases, with 9 bases between them. Written as DNA, the CDR3 is TGCGCCAGCAGCCAAGATAGGGGGAGCTCCTACAATGAGCAGTTCTTC. The encoded protein is CASSQDRGSSYNEQFF.